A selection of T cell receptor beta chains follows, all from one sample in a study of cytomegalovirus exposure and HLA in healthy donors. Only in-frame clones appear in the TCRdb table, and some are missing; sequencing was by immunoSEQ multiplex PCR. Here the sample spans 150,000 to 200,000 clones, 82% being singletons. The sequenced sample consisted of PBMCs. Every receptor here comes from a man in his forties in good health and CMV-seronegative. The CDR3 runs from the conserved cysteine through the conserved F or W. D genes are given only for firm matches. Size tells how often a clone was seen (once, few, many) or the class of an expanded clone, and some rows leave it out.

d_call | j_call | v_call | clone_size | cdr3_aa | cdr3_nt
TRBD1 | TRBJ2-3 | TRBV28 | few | CASSFRTGATDTQYF | TGTGCCAGCAGTTTCAGGACAGGGGCCACAGATACGCAGTATTTT
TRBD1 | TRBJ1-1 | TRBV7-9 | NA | CASSYGQGVDTEAFF | TGTGCCAGCAGCTACGGACAGGGGGTCGACACTGAAGCTTTCTTT
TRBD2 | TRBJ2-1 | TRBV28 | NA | CASSSRGLGGGAFQEQFF | TGTGCCAGCAGCAGCAGGGGATTGGGCGGGGGGGCTTTCCAGGAGCAGTTCTTC
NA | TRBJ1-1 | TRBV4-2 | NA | CASSPRSTQKLMNTEAFF | TGTGCCAGCAGCCCCCGCTCGACACAGAAATTGATGAACACTGAAGCTTTCTTT
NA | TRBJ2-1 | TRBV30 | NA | CAWTRLDNEQFF | TGTGCCTGGACCAGACTAGACAATGAGCAGTTCTTC
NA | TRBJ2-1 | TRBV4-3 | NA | CASSQDLARPYGEQFF | TGCGCCAGCAGCCAAGATCTGGCTAGGCCCTATGGTGAGCAGTTCTTC
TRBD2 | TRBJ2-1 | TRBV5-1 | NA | CASSWLPLAEGRNEQFF | TGCGCCAGCAGCTGGTTACCTCTAGCGGAGGGGAGGAATGAGCAGTTCTTC
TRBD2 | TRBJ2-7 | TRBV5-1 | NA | CASTLAGNSYEQYF | TGCGCCAGCACCCTAGCGGGCAACTCCTACGAGCAGTACTTC
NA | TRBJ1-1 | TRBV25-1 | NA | CASSEYQGFNTEAFF | TGTGCCAGCAGTGAATATCAGGGCTTCAACACTGAAGCTTTCTTT
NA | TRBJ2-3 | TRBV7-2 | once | CASSPLGTLTDTQYF | TGTGCCAGCAGCCCCTTAGGGACACTCACAGATACGCAGTATTTT
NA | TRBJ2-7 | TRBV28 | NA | CASSLNIYEQYF | TGTGCCAGCAGCTTAAACATCTACGAGCAGTACTTC
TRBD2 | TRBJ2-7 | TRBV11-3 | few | CASSPRGGIVYEQYF | TGTGCCAGCAGCCCTCGGGGGGGGATCGTCTACGAGCAGTACTTC
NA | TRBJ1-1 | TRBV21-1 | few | CASSSVTGQSEAFF | TGTGCCAGCAGCAGTGTGACAGGGCAGTCTGAAGCTTTCTTT
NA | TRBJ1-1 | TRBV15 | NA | CATSRVGTQTFF | TGTGCCACCAGCAGAGTGGGGACACAGACTTTCTTT
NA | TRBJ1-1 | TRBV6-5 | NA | CASTHRGAGNTEAFF | TGTGCCAGCACCCACCGGGGGGCGGGAAACACTGAAGCTTTCTTT
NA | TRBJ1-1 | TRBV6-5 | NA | CASSQIRGSEAFF | TGTGCCAGCAGCCAGATAAGGGGGTCTGAAGCTTTCTTT
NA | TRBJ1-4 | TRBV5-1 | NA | CASSLGRPSTNEKLFF | TGCGCCAGCAGCTTGGGCAGGCCGTCAACTAATGAAAAACTGTTTTTT
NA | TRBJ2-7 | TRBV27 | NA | CASSQGAILASTYEQYF | TGTGCCAGCTCTCAGGGGGCGATACTAGCGAGCACCTACGAGCAGTACTTC
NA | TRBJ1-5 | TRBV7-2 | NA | CASSLVTGSNQPQHF | TGTGCCAGCAGCTTGGTCACGGGTTCCAATCAGCCCCAGCATTTT
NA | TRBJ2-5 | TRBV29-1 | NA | CSVGGPREETQYF | TGCAGCGTTGGGGGGCCAAGGGAGGAGACCCAGTACTTC
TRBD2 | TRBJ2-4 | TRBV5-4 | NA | CASSLAGGAKNIQYF | TGTGCCAGCAGCTTAGCGGGAGGTGCCAAAAACATTCAGTACTTC
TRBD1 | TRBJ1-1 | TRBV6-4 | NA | CASRLQGTSNTEAFF | TGTGCCAGCAGATTACAGGGGACTTCGAACACTGAAGCTTTCTTT
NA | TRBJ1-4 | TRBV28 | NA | CASSLIVQGFNEKLFF | TGTGCCAGCAGTTTAATAGTCCAGGGCTTTAATGAAAAACTGTTTTTT
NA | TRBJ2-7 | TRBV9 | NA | CASSVGPSASSYEQYF | TGTGCCAGCAGCGTAGGCCCTAGCGCCTCTTCCTACGAGCAGTACTTC
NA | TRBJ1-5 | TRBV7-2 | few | CASRLGANQPQHF | TGTGCCAGCAGGTTAGGGGCCAATCAGCCCCAGCATTTT
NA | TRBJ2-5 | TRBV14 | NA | CASSSTTGRETQYF | TGTGCCAGCAGCTCGACGACAGGGAGGGAGACCCAGTACTTC
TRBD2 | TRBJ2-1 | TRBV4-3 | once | CASSSNPLAGGEQFF | TGCGCCAGCAGCTCCAATCCCTTAGCGGGAGGTGAGCAGTTCTTC
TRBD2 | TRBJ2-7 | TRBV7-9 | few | CASSSTQRRGSYEQYF | TGTGCCAGCAGCTCCACACAGAGGCGGGGGAGCTACGAGCAGTACTTC
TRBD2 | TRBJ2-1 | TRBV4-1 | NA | CASSQALAGGQNEQFF | TGCGCCAGCAGCCAAGCACTAGCGGGGGGTCAAAATGAGCAGTTCTTC
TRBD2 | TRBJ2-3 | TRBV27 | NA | CASSPREGTDTQYF | TGTGCCAGCAGCCCTCGGGAGGGCACAGATACGCAGTATTTT
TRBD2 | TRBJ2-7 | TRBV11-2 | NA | CASSWIMTSDSSYEQYF | TGTGCCAGCAGCTGGATAATGACTAGCGACAGCTCCTACGAGCAGTACTTC
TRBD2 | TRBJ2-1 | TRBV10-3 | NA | CAISDSGTSRREQFF | TGTGCCATCAGTGACTCCGGGACTAGTCGAAGGGAGCAGTTCTTC
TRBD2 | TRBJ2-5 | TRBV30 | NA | CAWSGGLAGNQETQYF | TGTGCCTGGAGTGGCGGACTAGCGGGGAACCAAGAGACCCAGTACTTC
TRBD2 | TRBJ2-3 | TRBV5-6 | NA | CASSSQGLAGRSSTDTQYF | TGTGCCAGCAGCTCCCAGGGCCTAGCGGGGCGAAGTAGCACAGATACGCAGTATTTT
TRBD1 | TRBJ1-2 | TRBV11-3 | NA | CASSLVGQGGGYTF | TGTGCCAGCAGCTTAGTGGGACAGGGAGGTGGCTACACCTTC
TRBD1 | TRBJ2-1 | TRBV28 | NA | CASSPGTASYNEQFF | TGTGCCAGCAGTCCCGGGACAGCCTCCTACAATGAGCAGTTCTTC
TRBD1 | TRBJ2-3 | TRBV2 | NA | CASSDTGGLSTDTQYF | TGTGCCAGCAGTGACACAGGGGGCCTGAGCACAGATACGCAGTATTTT
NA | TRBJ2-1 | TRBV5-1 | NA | CASSPAGNEQFF | TGCGCCAGCAGCCCGGCAGGGAATGAGCAGTTCTTC
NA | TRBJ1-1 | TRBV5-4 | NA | CASSSGVNTEAFF | TGTGCCAGCAGCTCCGGGGTGAACACTGAAGCTTTCTTT
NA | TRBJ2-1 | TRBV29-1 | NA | CSVETSSYNEQFF | TGCAGCGTTGAGACAAGCTCCTACAATGAGCAGTTCTTC
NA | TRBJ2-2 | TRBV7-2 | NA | CASSHKQGTTGELFF | TGTGCCAGCAGTCACAAACAGGGGACTACCGGGGAGCTGTTTTTT
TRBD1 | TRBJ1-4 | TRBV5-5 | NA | CASRYTGGGINEKLFF | TGTGCCAGCAGATATACAGGGGGCGGGATTAATGAAAAACTGTTTTTT
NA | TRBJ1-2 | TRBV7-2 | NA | CASSLAGVSYGYTF | TGTGCCAGCAGCTTAGCCGGGGTTAGCTATGGCTACACCTTC
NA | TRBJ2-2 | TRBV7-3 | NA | CASSPSRTGELFF | TGTGCCAGCAGCCCGTCCCGCACCGGGGAGCTGTTTTTT
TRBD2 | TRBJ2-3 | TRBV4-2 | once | CASSQDPAGGTDTQYF | TGTGCCAGCAGCCAAGATCCAGCGGGGGGCACAGATACGCAGTATTTT
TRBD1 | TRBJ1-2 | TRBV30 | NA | CAWSGQGEYGGYTF | TGTGCCTGGAGTGGACAGGGCGAATACGGAGGCTACACCTTC